This is a list of T cell receptor beta chains from one sample in a study of shared clonotypes between healthy human individuals. Clones were read by immunoSEQ multiplex PCR, and TCRdb kept only the in-frame ones, dropping some. The data hold 2 million to 2.5 million clones, with about 93% observed a single time. The sample was naive CD8+ T cells from PBMCs. These receptors originate from a young man in good health. Some clones in this sample may be carry-over from other donors' samples. CDR3s include the opening cysteine and the closing phenylalanine or tryptophan. The order of the fields is clone size, V gene, J gene, D gene, CDR3 DNA, CDR3 protein. D genes are given only for firm matches. Only some rows state a clone size, as once, few, many or a class for expanded clones.

-	TRBV7-3	TRBJ1-5	-	TGTGCCAGCAGCTTAAATTGGCGGTATAGCAATCAGCCCCAGCATTTT	CASSLNWRYSNQPQHF
-	TRBV27	TRBJ2-7	TRBD2	TGTGCCAGCAGCCCCCCGGGCAGCGGGAGGGCCCAAGGCGAGCAGTACTTC	CASSPPGSGRAQGEQYF
-	TRBV5-1	TRBJ1-1	-	TGCGCCAGCAGGGCAGTTTTGGAAACTGAAGCTTTCTTT	CASRAVLETEAFF
-	TRBV28	TRBJ2-3	TRBD2	TGTGCCAGCAGTCCTCCTTTAAATCGACTAGCGGAACCCACAGATACGCAGTATTTT	CASSPPLNRLAEPTDTQYF
-	TRBV6-6	TRBJ1-4	-	TGTGCCAGCAGGGGGACGGAAAATGAAAAACTGTTTTTT	CASRGTENEKLFF
-	TRBV28	TRBJ2-1	TRBD2	TGTGCCAGCAGGGTAACGACCAGCGGGATTGGGTATGAGCAGTTCTTC	CASRVTTSGIGYEQFF
-	TRBV11-2	TRBJ1-1	-	TGTGCCAGCAGCTTAGGGAGGGCCACCCTTACCAAGAACACTGAAGCTTTCTTT	CASSLGRATLTKNTEAFF
-	TRBV28	TRBJ2-3	TRBD2	TGTGCCAGTCGGACTAGCGGTACAGATACGCAGTATTTT	CASRTSGTDTQYF
-	TRBV2	TRBJ1-5	-	TGTGCCAGCAGTCTGGGCTTTGGCAATCAGCCCCAGCATTTT	CASSLGFGNQPQHF
once	TRBV4-1	TRBJ2-7	TRBD1	TGCGCCAGCAGCCAAGTACAGGGACAGGGAACCTACGAGCAGTACTTC	CASSQVQGQGTYEQYF
-	TRBV7-3	TRBJ2-2	-	TGTGCCAGCAGCTTCGGGGCAGGGCGAAACGGGGAGCTGTTTTTT	CASSFGAGRNGELFF
-	TRBV5-1	TRBJ2-1	TRBD2	TGCGCCAGCAGCCCACACCTTACTAGCGGGAACAATGAGCAGTTCTTC	CASSPHLTSGNNEQFF